The 25 T cell receptor beta chains presented below share a single source sample, sequenced in a study of shared clonotypes between healthy human individuals. TCRdb's copy holds only in-frame clones and misses some; the assay was immunoSEQ multiplex PCR. The table records about 380,000 clones, just over 95% of them present only once. Input material: memory CD8+ T cells sorted from blood. Subset denoted: CD45RO+ cells pooled with CCR7-negative TemRA cells. These receptors originate from a man aged 25 to 40 in good health.

The chain recombines TRBV6-5 with TRBJ1-5; D gene unclear. Germline V CDR1 and CDR2: MNHEY, SVGAGI. V was cut by 7 bases and J by 7 bases, with 2 bases left in between. The CDR3 loop spans 9 amino acids. For the CDR3, the DNA is TGTGCCAGCATGCAGCCCCAGCATTTT. It yields the protein CASMQPQHF.

V usage is TRBV4-1 and J usage is TRBJ2-2; D is unresolved. The germline CDR1 and CDR2 sequences are MGHRA and YSYEKL. V lost 4 bases and J 6 bases, leaving 9 bases between the germline ends. This CDR3 has 13 amino acids. CDR3 nucleotide sequence: TGCGCCAGCAGCCGAACCCTAGCCGGGGAGCTGTTTTTT. This sequence encodes CASSRTLAGELFF.

The chain combines TRBV5-1 with TRBJ1-4; TRBD1 aligns across 12 bases. The V gene's germline CDR1 is SGHRS and CDR2 YFSETQ. Trimming at V came to 0 bases and at J to 8 bases, leaving 5 bases not matched to a gene. This CDR3 has 16 residues. The CDR3 nucleotides read TGCGCCAGCAGCTTGGCCCACGGGACAGGGGGCGAAAAACTGTTTTTT. Amino acids: CASSLAHGTGGEKLFF. The whole variable domain, filled in from reference TRBV5-1 and TRBJ1-4, reads KAGVTQTPRYLIKTRGQQVTLSCSPISGHRSVSWYQQTPGQGLQFLFEYFSETQRNKGNFPGRFSGRQFSNSRSEMNVSTLELGDSALYLCASSLAHGTGGEKLFFGSGTQLSVL.

This sequence joins TRBV28 and TRBJ1-2; no reliable D call. The germline CDR1 and CDR2 sequences are MDHEN and SYDVKM. The CDR3 spans 11 residues. The V and J ends lost 3 bases and 3 bases respectively, with 2 bases between them. The CDR3 coding sequence is TGTGCCAGCAGTTTCTACTATGGCTACACCTTC. Amino acids: CASSFYYGYTF.

The rearrangement links TRBV4-1 to TRBJ2-1; 7 nucleotides match TRBD1. Germline CDR1 and CDR2: MGHRA and YSYEKL. V lost 4 bases to trimming and J lost 5 bases; unmatched junction nucleotides: 2. The CDR3 covers 13 residues. The CDR3 protein is CASSRQGNNEQFF. CDR3 in DNA: TGCGCCAGCAGCCGACAGGGAAACAATGAGCAGTTCTTC.

The chain combines TRBV27 with TRBJ2-1; D is unresolved. Germline assignment: CDR1 MNHEY and CDR2 SMNVEV (reference sequence). The CDR3 is made up of 11 amino acids. V lost 7 bases, J lost 4 bases, and 5 bases lay in between. CDR3 DNA sequence: TGTGCCAGCATGGAGTACAATGAGCAGTTCTTC. As protein: CASMEYNEQFF.

The chain couples TRBV5-1 to TRBJ1-4, with D maybe TRBD1 (5 bases). Germline CDR1 SGHRS, CDR2 YFSETQ. Trimming stripped 0 bases from V and 14 bases from J, with 11 bases between. This CDR3 has 12 residues. CDR3 sequence: CASSLVRDLLFF. Here the CDR3 DNA reads TGCGCCAGCAGCTTGGTCCGGGACCTTCTGTTTTTT.

This sequence joins TRBV6-1 and TRBJ2-6, with D maybe TRBD2 (5 bases). Trimming removed 8 bases at V and 4 bases at J, with 15 bases between. Germline V lookup: CDR1 MNHNS, CDR2 SASEGT. The CDR3 is 15 amino acids. The CDR3 protein is CASRTVLGGANVLTF. The CDR3 DNA is TGTGCCAGCCGGACTGTGCTAGGGGGGGCCAACGTCCTGACTTTC.

This rearrangement joins TRBV19 to TRBJ2-1; no clear D gene. Germline assignment: CDR1 LNHDA and CDR2 SQIVND (reference sequence). This CDR3 is 14 amino acids long. V gave up 8 bases and J gave up 4 bases, with 15 bases separating them. Here the CDR3 DNA reads TGTGCCAGTGGTAGAGTCCCCTATTACAATGAGCAGTTCTTC. Translation: CASGRVPYYNEQFF.

In its sample, this clone was seen once. The rearrangement joins TRBV4-2 to TRBJ2-3, with unresolved D. This CDR3 is 13 amino acids long. V shed 4 bases and J shed 4 bases, with 9 bases lying between them. Germline-derived CDR1 and CDR2 are LGHNA and YNFKEQ. The CDR3 loop is CASSRGGADTQYF. DNA for the CDR3: TGTGCCAGCAGCCGCGGTGGGGCAGATACGCAGTATTTT.

The chain has TRBV7-2 and TRBJ2-7; no reliable D call. From germline, CDR1 is SGHTA and CDR2 FQGNSA. Trimming took 1 base from V and 3 from J, leaving 13 bases between them. The CDR3 extends over 15 amino acids. CDR3 sequence: CASSLEYGLVYEQYF. The CDR3 bases are TGTGCCAGCAGCTTAGAGTACGGGCTAGTCTACGAGCAGTACTTC.

A note on this clone: This sample includes further DNA sequences coding for the same CDR3. The CDR3 DNA reads TGCGCCAGCAGCTTGGATGGTTATAGCAATCAGCCCCAGCATTTT. This sequence encodes CASSLDGYSNQPQHF. The gene calls are TRBV5-1 and TRBJ1-5; D is unresolved. Between the trimmed V and J ends, which lost 0 bases and 0 bases, there was a span of 7 bases. The length of the CDR3 is 15 residues. Germline assignment: CDR1 SGHRS and CDR2 YFSETQ.

The rearrangement uses TRBV19 and TRBJ1-5; D remains unclear. V was trimmed by 3 bases and J by 4 bases, leaving 13 bases between them. The CDR3 sequence is 15 residues long. Germline V gene sequence: CDR1 LNHDA, CDR2 SQIVND (reference sequence). This chain's CDR3 is CASSMRVSLNQPQHF. In nucleotides, the CDR3 is TGTGCCAGTAGTATGAGGGTATCCTTAAATCAGCCCCAGCATTTT.

This rearrangement joins TRBV28 to TRBJ1-1, with D possibly TRBD1 on 5 matching bases. Trimming left V 6 bases short and J 1 base short, with 9 bases between. CDR3 length: 13 amino acids. CDR1 is MDHEN and CDR2 is SYDVKM in the germline V gene. The CDR3 protein is CASRGGENTEAFF. The CDR3, as DNA: TGTGCCAGCAGGGGGGGGGAGAACACTGAAGCTTTCTTT.

The chain links TRBV29-1 to TRBJ2-5, with D perhaps matching TRBD1 or TRBD2 (6 bases each). The germline V and J ends were trimmed by 2 bases and 2 bases, with 9 bases remaining between them. This CDR3 has 13 amino acids. Germline CDR1 reads SQVTM; CDR2 reads ANQGSEA. CDR3 DNA: TGCAGCGTTGAAAAAGGGGGGCAAGAGACCCAGTACTTC. It specifies CSVEKGGQETQYF.

Concerning this clone itself: The sample has other DNA sequences that encode this CDR3 too. V usage is TRBV5-4 and J usage is TRBJ1-5; D is undetermined. Trimming took off 4 bases at V and 6 bases at J, with 8 bases between the two ends. From germline, CDR1 is SGHNT and CDR2 YYREEE (reference sequence). This CDR3 has 12 amino acids. The CDR3: CASSDGSQPQHF. The CDR3 DNA reads as TGTGCCAGCAGCGACGGTAGTCAGCCCCAGCATTTT. Variable domain in full (rest from reference TRBV5-4 and TRBJ1-5): ETGVTQSPTHLIKTRGQQVTLRCSSQSGHNTVSWYQQALGQGPQFIFQYYREEENGRGNFPPRFSGLQFPNYSSELNVNALELDDSALYLCASSDGSQPQHFGDGTRLSIL.

V usage is TRBV7-8 and J usage is TRBJ2-7, with 7 bases that match TRBD2. The CDR3 contains 15 residues. Trimming cost V 6 bases and J 3 bases; bases outside gene matches: 11. Germline values: CDR1 SGHVS, CDR2 FQNEAQ. CDR3 in amino acids: CASRDKAGINYEQYF. The DNA for the CDR3 is TGTGCCAGCAGGGATAAAGCGGGGATAAACTACGAGCAGTACTTC.

The genes are TRBV10-1 and TRBJ2-5, with D perhaps TRBD1 (6 bases). V lost 3 bases to trimming and J lost 5 bases, with 10 bases between them. The CDR3 loop spans 13 amino acids. Germline V gene lookup returns CDR1 WNHNN and CDR2 SYGVQD (reference sequence). As DNA, the CDR3 is TGCGCCAGCAGTGAACAGGGCCGGGAGACCCAGTACTTC. Translating it yields CASSEQGRETQYF.

This clone was counted a few times. This same CDR3 is encoded by further DNA sequences in the sample. The chain employs TRBV28 and TRBJ2-5; 10 bases agree with TRBD2. Germline V gene data show CDR1 as MDHEN and CDR2 as SYDVKM. The ends lost 2 bases at V and 3 bases at J; junction bases unmatched: 0. The CDR3 covers 14 residues. The CDR3 is CASSLLAGEETQYF. The CDR3 DNA reads as TGTGCCAGCAGTTTACTAGCGGGAGAAGAGACCCAGTACTTC.

This clone is a singleton in its sample. V usage is TRBV29-1 and J usage is TRBJ2-1, with D perhaps TRBD1 (6 bases). The CDR3 loop spans 10 amino acids. In germline, CDR1 is SQVTM, CDR2 ANQGSEA. V was clipped by 3 bases and J by 9 bases, with 6 bases between them. This chain's CDR3 is CSVDRGEQFF. CDR3 sequence (DNA): TGCAGCGTTGACAGGGGTGAGCAGTTCTTC.

A word on this clone: This CDR3 is also generated by other DNA sequences in the sample. The CDR3 spells CASSYRDRGETQYF. DNA of the CDR3: TGTGCCAGCAGTTACCGGGACAGGGGGGAGACCCAGTACTTC. The chain couples TRBV6-5 to TRBJ2-5, with 11 bases fitting TRBD1. The CDR3 consists of 14 residues. Trimming cost V 2 bases and J 5 bases; bases outside gene matches: 1. CDR1 and CDR2 from the germline V gene are MNHEY and SVGAGI.

The V and J genes are TRBV27 and TRBJ2-7; tentatively, D is TRBD1 or TRBD2 (5 bases each). The CDR3 has 13 amino acids. Germline CDR1 MNHEY, CDR2 SMNVEV (reference sequence). The germline V and J ends were trimmed by 3 bases and 4 bases, with 10 bases remaining between them. CDR3 nucleotide sequence: TGTGCCAGCAGTTTTGGGGACGGATACGAGCAGTACTTC. This gives the protein CASSFGDGYEQYF.

The gene calls are TRBV7-3 and TRBJ2-3; D possibly corresponds to TRBD2 (6 bases). This CDR3 is 15 amino acids long. Trimming took off 5 bases at V and 0 bases at J, with 12 bases between the two ends. Per germline, CDR1 SGHTA and CDR2 FQGTGA. CDR3 DNA: TGTGCCAGCAGCACACTTGGGACTAGCACAGATACGCAGTATTTT. Its protein is CASSTLGTSTDTQYF. Together with reference TRBV7-3 and TRBJ2-3, the CDR3 gives the full variable domain: GAGVSQTPSNKVTEKGKYVELRCDPISGHTALYWYRQSLGQGPEFLIYFQGTGAADDSGLPNDRFFAVRPEGSVSTLKIQRTERGDSAVYLCASSTLGTSTDTQYFGPGTRLTVL.

The CDR3 region has the DNA TGCAGCGGGCTATACCGGGACCATGGCTACACCTTC. It yields the protein CSGLYRDHGYTF. The chain recombines TRBV29-1 with TRBJ1-2, with D perhaps TRBD1 (5 bases). The CDR3 consists of 12 residues. Trimming took 7 bases from V and 6 from J, leaving 15 bases between them. Germline V lookup: CDR1 SQVTM, CDR2 ANQGSEA.

V gene TRBV30 combines with J gene TRBJ2-7; D remains unclear. V lost 2 bases, J lost 2 bases, and 10 bases lay in between. The CDR3 runs 13 residues. Germline V gives CDR1 GTSNPN, CDR2 SVGIG (reference sequence). Here the CDR3 DNA reads TGTGCCTGGAGTTCGTACATAACCTACGAGCAGTACTTC. It translates to CAWSSYITYEQYF.